Listed below are T cell receptor beta chains from one sample, sequenced in a study of cytomegalovirus exposure and HLA in healthy donors. TCRdb's copy holds only in-frame clones and misses some; the assay was immunoSEQ multiplex PCR. The sample lists approximately 150,000 clones; around 80% were seen once. Source material: PBMCs. The receptors were gathered from a woman between 35 and 50 years old in good health and CMV-seronegative. Each CDR3 is given with its conserved first and last residue. D genes are given only for firm matches.

D,V,J,length,CDR3,DNA
TRBD1,TRBV11-3,TRBJ1-4,17,CASALGQGPTTNEKLFF,TGTGCCAGCGCTTTGGGACAGGGGCCTACAACTAATGAAAAACTGTTTTTT
-,TRBV6-1,TRBJ2-6,14,CASSRGGGANVLTF,TGTGCCAGCAGCCGTGGGGGCGGGGCCAACGTCCTGACTTTC
TRBD1,TRBV28,TRBJ1-1,19,CASRSPTRDSQRIGPEAFF,TGTGCCAGCAGATCTCCAACCCGGGACAGTCAGAGGATAGGGCCTGAAGCTTTCTTT
-,TRBV4-1,TRBJ2-7,15,CASSQDPAGLGEQYF,TGCGCCAGCAGCCAAGATCCGGCAGGTTTGGGCGAGCAGTACTTC
-,TRBV5-3,TRBJ1-4,15,CARSSNSSSNEKLFF,TGTGCCAGAAGCAGTAACAGTTCCTCTAATGAAAAACTGTTTTTT
TRBD1,TRBV2,TRBJ2-5,14,CASRGQGARETQYF,TGTGCCAGCAGGGGACAGGGGGCGCGGGAGACCCAGTACTTC
TRBD1,TRBV30,TRBJ1-3,15,CAWSPGGARGNTIYF,TGTGCCTGGTCTCCAGGGGGCGCTAGAGGAAACACCATATATTTT
-,TRBV7-9,TRBJ1-2,12,CASSTPDGGYTF,TGTGCCAGCAGCACGCCAGATGGTGGCTACACCTTC
-,TRBV27,TRBJ1-4,17,CASSPFVTGHLNEKLFF,TGTGCCAGCAGTCCATTTGTAACGGGACACCTTAATGAAAAACTGTTTTTT
TRBD1,TRBV28,TRBJ2-5,16,CASRLSSGTGEETQYF,TGTGCCAGCAGGCTTTCAAGCGGGACAGGGGAAGAGACCCAGTACTTC